These T cell receptor beta chains were read from a single sample in a study of blood T cell repertoires in COVID-19. This table comes from immunoSEQ multiplex PCR, and its TCRdb copy is limited to in-frame clones, with some not included. The sample shows 200,000 to 300,000 clones, around four fifths of them seen only once. The material sequenced was peripheral blood. The receptors stem from a man aged 55-75 years with acute or convalescent COVID-19. Each CDR3 is given with its conserved first and last residue. D genes are given only for firm matches. Clone sizes are given selectively: once, few, many, or a class where the clone is expanded.

v_gene: TRBV11-2; j_gene: TRBJ1-2; abundance: .; d_gene: .; CDR3nt: TGTGCCAGCAGCTCGCCGGGACTTTTGAACTATGGCTACACCTTC; CDR3aa: CASSSPGLLNYGYTF
v_gene: TRBV3-1/TRBV3-2; j_gene: TRBJ2-7; abundance: .; d_gene: TRBD2; CDR3nt: TGTGCCAGCAGCCAAGCGGCGGGGGGGCGATACGAGCAGTACTTC; CDR3aa: CASSQAAGGRYEQYF
v_gene: TRBV6-6; j_gene: TRBJ2-1; abundance: .; d_gene: .; CDR3nt: TGTGCCAGCAGTTACCCGAGGAAAAGTGGGAATGAGCAGTTCTTC; CDR3aa: CASSYPRKSGNEQFF
v_gene: TRBV13; j_gene: TRBJ1-6; abundance: few; d_gene: TRBD1; CDR3nt: TGTGCCAGCAGCCCTCGGGACAGTGCTTATAATTCACCCCTCCACTTT; CDR3aa: CASSPRDSAYNSPLHF
v_gene: TRBV6-5; j_gene: TRBJ2-7; abundance: .; d_gene: TRBD1; CDR3nt: TGTGCCAGCAGATTAGGACAGGGCCCCTACGAGCAGTACTTC; CDR3aa: CASRLGQGPYEQYF
v_gene: TRBV30; j_gene: TRBJ1-2; abundance: .; d_gene: TRBD1; CDR3nt: TGTGCCTGGAGTGAACAGGGGCGCGGCTACACCTTC; CDR3aa: CAWSEQGRGYTF
v_gene: TRBV25-1; j_gene: TRBJ2-7; abundance: .; d_gene: TRBD1; CDR3nt: TGTGCCAGCAGTGACCCCGGACAGGCCTACGAGCAGTACTTC; CDR3aa: CASSDPGQAYEQYF
v_gene: TRBV28; j_gene: TRBJ2-7; abundance: .; d_gene: TRBD2; CDR3nt: TGTGCCAGCAACTCCGGGGGGGAAACCTACGAGCAGTACTTC; CDR3aa: CASNSGGETYEQYF
v_gene: TRBV7-9; j_gene: TRBJ2-1; abundance: .; d_gene: .; CDR3nt: TGTGCCAGCAGCACCGGGACACCCTCCTACAATGAGCAGTTCTTC; CDR3aa: CASSTGTPSYNEQFF
v_gene: TRBV5-5; j_gene: TRBJ1-6; abundance: once; d_gene: .; CDR3nt: TGTGCCAGCAGCTTGGGACCAGGGGATGACACCCTCCACTTT; CDR3aa: CASSLGPGDDTLHF
v_gene: TRBV10-2; j_gene: TRBJ1-6; abundance: few; d_gene: .; CDR3nt: TGCGCCAGCAGTGTGGGGGGGCTGGATTCACCCCTCCACTTT; CDR3aa: CASSVGGLDSPLHF
v_gene: TRBV6-1; j_gene: TRBJ2-5; abundance: .; d_gene: .; CDR3nt: TGTGCCAGCAGTGAAGACAGGGTTGAGACCCAGTACTTC; CDR3aa: CASSEDRVETQYF
v_gene: TRBV6-1; j_gene: TRBJ1-2; abundance: .; d_gene: TRBD1; CDR3nt: TGTGCCAGCAGTGAAGGGGTCCCTGGACAGGAGACCTTC; CDR3aa: CASSEGVPGQETF
v_gene: TRBV18; j_gene: TRBJ1-2; abundance: .; d_gene: .; CDR3nt: TGTGCCAGCTCACCACCTTCCGTCAGAAGCGACTATGGCTACACCTTC; CDR3aa: CASSPPSVRSDYGYTF
v_gene: TRBV24-1; j_gene: TRBJ2-2; abundance: .; d_gene: .; CDR3nt: TGTGCCACCAGTGATTTGCGTGGGCCCCCGCATAACACCGGGGAGCTGTTTTTT; CDR3aa: CATSDLRGPPHNTGELFF
v_gene: TRBV28; j_gene: TRBJ2-7; abundance: .; d_gene: TRBD1; CDR3nt: TGTGCCAGCAGTTTAGGCAGGGGGCTGTACGAGCAGTACTTC; CDR3aa: CASSLGRGLYEQYF
v_gene: TRBV27; j_gene: TRBJ2-3; abundance: .; d_gene: TRBD1; CDR3nt: TGTGCCACCGTACCAATACAGGGGGCAATAACAGATACGCAGTATTTT; CDR3aa: CATVPIQGAITDTQYF